These 3 T cell receptor beta chains were all obtained from the same sample, sequenced in a study of cytomegalovirus exposure and HLA in healthy donors. This PCR relied on a set of 60 Vbeta primers and 13 Jbeta primers. Measured with immunoSEQ multiplex PCR; TCRdb has only the in-frame clones, and not every one. The profile shows about 170,000 clones, approximately 80% of them singletons. Material for sequencing was PBMCs. The receptors come from a male donor in good health and CMV-seronegative.

This chain connects TRBV5-4 to TRBJ1-2, with no clear D. V shed 4 bases and J shed 5 bases, with 15 bases lying between them. Germline values: CDR1 SGHNT, CDR2 YYREEE (reference sequence). CDR3 length equals 14 residues. In nucleotides, the CDR3 is TGTGCCAGCAGCCCGCCGACGGGAGTTTATGGCTACACCTTC. Its protein is CASSPPTGVYGYTF.

The J gene is TRBJ1-4, the V gene TRBV28; no clear D. The CDR3 runs 14 residues. V was trimmed by 10 bases and J by 5 bases, leaving 17 bases between them. Per the germline V gene, CDR1 is MDHEN and CDR2 is SYDVKM. CDR3 protein: CATETGALNEKLFF. DNA of the CDR3: TGTGCCACCGAGACCGGAGCCTTAAATGAAAAACTGTTTTTT.

The chain is built from TRBV4-1 and TRBJ2-5, with TRBD2 as a possible D gene (6 bases). This CDR3 region has 15 residues. Per germline, CDR1 MGHRA and CDR2 YSYEKL. With 0 bases removed from V and 4 bases from J, the gap between germline ends came to 12 bases. CDR3 DNA sequence: TGCGCCAGCAGCCAAGAGGGAGGTGGGAGAGAGACCCAGTACTTC. Encoded protein: CASSQEGGGRETQYF.